This T cell receptor (beta chain) was profiled in a study of T cells in Graves' hyperthyroidism and ophthalmopathy. Study as a whole: Once the initial diagnosis was made, peripheral blood was obtained before any treatment. Study-wide results and caveats: The majority of expanded thyroid clonotypes above 0.001 also appeared in blood.

Amplified TCR beta CDR3 regions derived from RNA transcripts. The study used the HTBI primer set for a first-round RT-PCR of the TCR CDR3. TCRdb passed the multiplex PCR reads through MiXCR, listing each CDR3 protein once. This sample has about 330,000 distinct CDR3 sequences, with approximately 14% found just once. This CDR3 spans 15 amino acids. Trimming pared 4 bases from V and 0 bases from J, leaving 10 bases between. Germline V gives CDR1 ENHRY, CDR2 SYGVKD. Concerning this clonotype: Its antigen remains unknown.

Investigators excluded patients with uncontrolled infection, other autoimmune disease, pregnancy or lactation. Based on clinical symptoms, serum thyroxine and TRAb, thyroid ultrasound and orbital computed tomography, diagnoses were reached. The chain couples TRBV10-3 to TRBJ1-5; D possibly corresponds to TRBD1 (5 bases). The sequenced sample was blood. This clonotype originated in a woman between 40 and 50 years old with Graves' ophthalmopathy. The CDR3 DNA is TGTGCCATCAGTGGCGACAGCAATAGCAATCAGCCCCAGCATTTT. Translated: CAISGDSNSNQPQHF.